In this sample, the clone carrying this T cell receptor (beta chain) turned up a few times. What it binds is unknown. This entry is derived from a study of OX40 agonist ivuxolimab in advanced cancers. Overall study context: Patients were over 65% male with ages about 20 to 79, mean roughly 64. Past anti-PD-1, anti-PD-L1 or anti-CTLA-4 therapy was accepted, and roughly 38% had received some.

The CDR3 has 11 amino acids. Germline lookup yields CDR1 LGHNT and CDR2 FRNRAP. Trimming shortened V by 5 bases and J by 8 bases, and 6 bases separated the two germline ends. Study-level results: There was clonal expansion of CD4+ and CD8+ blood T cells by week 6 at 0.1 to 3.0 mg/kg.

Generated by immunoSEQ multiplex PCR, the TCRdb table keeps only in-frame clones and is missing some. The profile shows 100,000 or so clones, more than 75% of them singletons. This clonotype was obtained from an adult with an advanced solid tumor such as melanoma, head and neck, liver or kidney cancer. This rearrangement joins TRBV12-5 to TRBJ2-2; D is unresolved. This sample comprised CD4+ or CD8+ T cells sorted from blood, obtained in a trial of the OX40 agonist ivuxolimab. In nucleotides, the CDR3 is TGTGCTAGTGGTCCGCTTGGGGAGCTGTTTTTT. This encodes CASGPLGELFF. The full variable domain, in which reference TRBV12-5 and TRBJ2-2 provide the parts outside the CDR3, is DARVTQTPRHKVTEMGQEVTMRCQPILGHNTVFWYRQTMMQGLELLAYFRNRAPLDDSGMPKDRFSAEMPDATLATLKIQPSEPRDSAVYFCASGPLGELFFGEGSRLTVL.